These 17 T cell receptor beta chains came from one sample sequenced in a study of blood T cell repertoires in COVID-19. Using immunoSEQ multiplex PCR, the repertoire was profiled, and TCRdb retains in-frame clones only, with some absent. The top ten hold roughly 30% of the sample, which has around 26,000 clones, more than 70% seen once. Sequencing was done on a sample of peripheral blood. These receptors originate from a human donor in a cohort sampled during active COVID-19.

This clone was counted once. The chain is built from TRBV6-2 or TRBV6-3 and TRBJ2-3; 7 bases match TRBD2. Trimming took 5 bases from V and 5 from J; bases not matched to a gene: 7. Looked up from germline, CDR1 is MNHEY and CDR2 is SVGEGT. The CDR3 totals 14 residues. CDR3 residues: CASSPTSVGDTQYF. For the CDR3, the DNA is TGTGCCAGCAGTCCCACTAGCGTAGGAGATACGCAGTATTTT.

The genes are TRBV5-4 and TRBJ2-4; 11 bases are shared with TRBD1. This CDR3 contains 16 residues. Germline CDR1 and CDR2: SGHNT and YYREEE (reference sequence). Losses at the gene ends were 5 bases for V and 7 bases for J; bases not matched to a gene: 11. DNA for the CDR3: TGTGCCAGCAGTACGGACCCCGGGACAGGGGGGAACATTCAGTACTTC. Residues: CASSTDPGTGGNIQYF.

V gene TRBV20-1 combines with J gene TRBJ2-3; D may be TRBD2 (5 bases). Germline assignment: CDR1 DFQATT and CDR2 SNEGSKA (reference sequence). This CDR3 has 11 amino acids. V lost 5 bases and J 6 bases, leaving 9 bases between the germline ends. The CDR3 coding sequence is TGCAGTGCTCGCGCGGGCGATACGCAGTATTTT. Amino acid sequence: CSARAGDTQYF.

This clone was seen more than once but under ten times. V gene TRBV6-2 or TRBV6-3 combines with J gene TRBJ2-5; TRBD1 matches at 9 bases. V was clipped by 5 bases and J by 3 bases; unmatched bases: 4. The CDR3 totals 14 residues. Germline values: CDR1 MNHEY, CDR2 SVGEGT. In DNA form, the CDR3 reads TGTGCCAGCAGTCGGGACAGGGCCGAAGAGACCCAGTACTTC. As protein: CASSRDRAEETQYF.

The chain combines TRBV4-3 with TRBJ2-1, with 7 nucleotides matching TRBD1. Germline values: CDR1 LGHNA, CDR2 YSLEER. V shed 0 bases and J 4 bases; nucleotides not matched to a gene: 6. This CDR3 spans 16 amino acids. The CDR3 bases are TGCGCCAGCAGCCAAGAAGGGGGCGGTTGGTACAATGAGCAGTTCTTC. Amino acids: CASSQEGGGWYNEQFF.

This rearrangement joins TRBV5-8 to TRBJ1-1, with D possibly matching TRBD1 (5 bases). The germline V gene has CDR1 SGHTS and CDR2 YDEGEE. V dropped 4 bases and J dropped 5 bases, with 21 bases sitting between them. This CDR3 region has 16 residues. The DNA of the CDR3 is TGTGCCAGCAGCCGCGGGGACGGAGCCAAGGGGACTGAAGCTTTCTTT. Translation: CASSRGDGAKGTEAFF.

DNA for the CDR3: TGCAGCGTGGGACACCCGACGAACACTGAAGCTTTCTTT. Translating gives CSVGHPTNTEAFF. V is TRBV29-1 and J is TRBJ1-1; tentatively, D is TRBD1 (6 bases). The CDR3 has 13 residues. Germline lookup yields CDR1 SQVTM and CDR2 ANQGSEA. V lost 6 bases and J 1 base, leaving 12 bases between the germline ends.

In its sample, this clone was seen a few times. V and J are TRBV5-1 and TRBJ2-3; 7 nucleotides line up with TRBD2. Germline CDR1 is SGHRS and CDR2 is YFSETQ. CDR3 size: 15 residues. V gave up 4 bases and J gave up 2 bases; unmatched junction bases: 7. In DNA, the CDR3 is TGCGCCAGCAGCCCGGGAGGTTTCACCACAGATACGCAGTATTTT. Translating it yields CASSPGGFTTDTQYF.

The gene calls are TRBV3-1 (or the pseudogene TRBV3-2) and TRBJ2-5; D perhaps matches TRBD2 (5 bases). There are 16 residues in the CDR3. The germline V gene has CDR1 LGHDT and CDR2 YNNKEL (reference sequence). The germline V and J ends were trimmed by 4 bases and 2 bases, with 17 bases remaining between them. CDR3 loop: CASSPNRGPGQETQYF. CDR3 coding DNA: TGTGCCAGCAGCCCCAATCGGGGTCCGGGTCAAGAGACCCAGTACTTC.

V is TRBV18 and J is TRBJ2-7; 7 bases match TRBD2. J was trimmed by 2 bases and V by 6 bases; bases with no gene match: 4. Germline lookup yields CDR1 KGHSH and CDR2 LQKENI. The CDR3 runs 13 residues. Written as DNA, the CDR3 is TGTGCCAGCTCTCGAAGCGGGGCCTACGAGCAGTACTTC. Protein product: CASSRSGAYEQYF.

This chain uses TRBV11-2 with TRBJ1-6; D gene unclear. Per germline, CDR1 SGHAT and CDR2 FQNNGV. The CDR3 is made up of 16 amino acids. Trimming cost V 5 bases and J 9 bases, with 20 bases left between them. The CDR3 region is CASSPHPNAGVSPLHF. The CDR3 DNA is TGTGCCAGCAGCCCCCACCCGAACGCCGGGGTTTCACCCCTCCACTTT.

This clone was picked up a small number of times. The chain uses TRBV6-6 and TRBJ2-1; D remains unclear. The CDR3 is 13 amino acids. Germline lookup yields CDR1 MNHNY and CDR2 SVGAGI (reference sequence). V lost 8 bases to trimming and J lost 2 bases, with 10 bases between them. The CDR3 DNA reads TGTGCCAGCGCCACTTCTACCTACAATGAGCAGTTCTTC. This translates into CASATSTYNEQFF.

The chain carries TRBV19 and TRBJ2-2, with TRBD1 matching 7 bases. Germline-derived CDR1 and CDR2 are LNHDA and SQIVND (reference sequence). CDR3 length equals 15 residues. V trimming: 3 bases; J trimming: 3 bases; junction bases outside the gene matches: 4. The CDR3: CASSILDRDTGELFF. The CDR3 DNA is TGTGCCAGTAGTATCCTCGACAGGGACACCGGGGAGCTGTTTTTT.

This clone was observed once. V and J are TRBV5-1 and TRBJ2-5, with D tentatively TRBD2 (6 bases). V dropped 0 bases and J dropped 5 bases, with 17 bases sitting between them. This CDR3 contains 16 residues. Germline values: CDR1 SGHRS, CDR2 YFSETQ. The CDR3 region has the DNA TGCGCCAGCAGCTTGGGGATGGGAGGCGCAGGGGAGACCCAGTACTTC. Protein sequence: CASSLGMGGAGETQYF.

This chain uses TRBV11-2 with TRBJ1-2, with D possibly being TRBD1 (5 bases). Germline V gene sequence: CDR1 SGHAT, CDR2 FQNNGV. This CDR3 region has 17 residues. V dropped 6 bases and J dropped 7 bases, with 27 bases sitting between them. Here the CDR3 DNA reads TGTGCCAGCAGTCCCCGTGGGGCAGCCTACATTAATTCTGGCTACACCTTC. It yields the protein CASSPRGAAYINSGYTF.

V usage is TRBV5-8 and J usage is TRBJ1-2; maybe TRBD1 (5 bases). The CDR3 covers 13 residues. V lost 1 base to trimming and J lost 3 bases, with 7 bases between them. Germline CDR1 SGHTS, CDR2 YDEGEE. Here the CDR3 reads CASSLTGDYGYTF. The CDR3 DNA sequence: TGTGCCAGCAGCTTGACGGGGGACTATGGCTACACCTTC.

The count of this clone is one. The chain uses TRBV2 and TRBJ1-4; the D gene is possibly TRBD1 (6 bases). The CDR3 is 16 amino acids. V was cut by 1 base and J by 3 bases, with 12 bases left in between. CDR1 is SNHLY and CDR2 is FYNNEI in the germline V gene. The CDR3: CASSEEGYRANEKLFF. DNA of the CDR3: TGTGCCAGCAGTGAAGAAGGGTACAGGGCTAATGAAAAACTGTTTTTT.